This TCR beta chain emerged from a study of response to subunit inactivated influenza vaccine. Study results and limitations: Few new T cells, the authors suggested, are recruited by each seasonal influenza vaccination.

As regards this clonotype: Antigen specificity is unknown.

TCRdb ran MiXCR on the RT-PCR reads and lists one entry per CDR3 protein. The sample has about 180,000 distinct CDR3 sequences; nearly 9.5% are singletons. The CDR3 contains 16 residues. Germline CDR1 and CDR2: SGHTA and FQGNSA. The ends were cut back, 1 base at V and 2 bases at J, with 15 bases in the middle. The chain is built from TRBV7-2 and TRBJ2-7, with D uncertain. The clonotype was recovered from a man aged 45-60 years who received an inactivated influenza vaccine. Sample: non-naive T cells sorted from PBMCs, taken on the day of vaccination. CDR3 sequence reads: CASSLVVQAGPYEQYF. CDR3 in DNA: TGTGCCAGCAGCTTAGTAGTTCAGGCCGGTCCCTACGAGCAGTACTTC.